Each of the 8 T cell receptor beta chains below was sequenced from the same sample in a study of OX40 agonist ivuxolimab in advanced cancers. Assay: immunoSEQ multiplex PCR; the TCRdb copy retains only in-frame clones and omits some. The repertoire holds about 77,000 clones, around 85% seen once, with approximately 2.2% in the top ten. Source: CD4+ or CD8+ T cells sorted from blood, taken in a trial of the OX40 agonist ivuxolimab. All receptors derive from an adult with an advanced solid tumor such as melanoma, head and neck, liver or kidney cancer.

This rearrangement joins TRBV19 to TRBJ1-6, with D possibly being TRBD1 (6 bases). V lost 4 bases and J lost 7, with 17 bases in between. CDR1 and CDR2 (germline): LNHDA, SQIVND (reference sequence). The CDR3 length is 16 residues. CDR3 protein: CASSKVHRTDNSPLHF. CDR3 nucleotide sequence: TGTGCCAGTAGTAAAGTCCACCGGACAGACAATTCACCCCTCCACTTT.

This clone was picked up one time. The V gene is TRBV20-1, the J gene TRBJ2-1; D not resolved. The CDR3 sequence is 10 residues long. V was clipped by 5 bases and J by 8 bases, with 7 bases between them. Germline lookup yields CDR1 DFQATT and CDR2 SNEGSKA (reference sequence). This chain's CDR3 is CSALNYEQFF. The CDR3 DNA follows: TGCAGTGCTCTTAACTATGAGCAGTTCTTC.

This chain links TRBV7-9 with TRBJ1-1; TRBD1 is a possible D gene (5 bases). Germline V gene data show CDR1 as SEHNR and CDR2 as FQNEAQ (reference sequence). This CDR3 contains 15 residues. With 1 base removed from V and 5 bases from J, the gap between germline ends came to 14 bases. CDR3 coding DNA: TGTGCCAGCAGCTTAGGAGGGTTGCGGGGGACTGAAGCTTTCTTT. It specifies CASSLGGLRGTEAFF.

The chain combines TRBV11-1 with TRBJ2-3; tentatively, D is TRBD2 (5 bases). This CDR3 has 14 amino acids. The ends were cut back, 5 bases at V and 1 base at J, with 10 bases in the middle. Germline CDR1 SGHAT, CDR2 FQDESV (reference sequence). The CDR3 DNA reads TGTGCCAGCAGCCCGGGGTGGGGCACAGATACGCAGTATTTT. This codes for CASSPGWGTDTQYF.

The gene calls are TRBV5-6 and TRBJ1-2, with unresolved D. CDR1 and CDR2 (germline): SGHDT, YYEEEE. V lost 0 bases and J 7 bases, leaving 13 bases between the germline ends. The CDR3 has 14 amino acids. The CDR3 DNA sequence: TGTGCCAGCAGCTTGGAAGGACGGCCGGGTGGCTACACCTTC. This sequence encodes CASSLEGRPGGYTF.

The V gene is TRBV28, the J gene TRBJ1-5, with D hard to call. With 6 bases removed from V and 0 bases from J, the gap between germline ends came to 12 bases. Per the germline V gene, CDR1 is MDHEN and CDR2 is SYDVKM. CDR3 length equals 15 residues. This chain's CDR3 is CASSPTRVSNQPQHF. In DNA, the CDR3 is TGTGCCAGCAGCCCCACCCGGGTTAGCAATCAGCCCCAGCATTTT.

J is TRBJ2-3 and V is TRBV6-1; D tentatively fits TRBD1 or TRBD2 (6 bases each). From germline, CDR1 is MNHNS and CDR2 SASEGT. The length of the CDR3 is 12 residues. Trimming cost V 6 bases and J 6 bases, with 10 bases left between them. The DNA of the CDR3 is TGTGCCAGCAGCCAAGGGGGGGATACGCAGTATTTT. Amino acid sequence: CASSQGGDTQYF.

The chain couples TRBV11-3 to TRBJ2-1; 11 positions match TRBD2. V dropped 5 bases and J dropped 7; count of bases not matched to a gene: 13. Germline CDR1 reads SGHNT; CDR2 reads YENEEA. CDR3 length: 17 residues. The CDR3 spells CASSAQAIAGGGNEQFF. The CDR3 coding sequence is TGTGCCAGCAGCGCTCAAGCCATAGCGGGAGGGGGTAATGAGCAGTTCTTC.